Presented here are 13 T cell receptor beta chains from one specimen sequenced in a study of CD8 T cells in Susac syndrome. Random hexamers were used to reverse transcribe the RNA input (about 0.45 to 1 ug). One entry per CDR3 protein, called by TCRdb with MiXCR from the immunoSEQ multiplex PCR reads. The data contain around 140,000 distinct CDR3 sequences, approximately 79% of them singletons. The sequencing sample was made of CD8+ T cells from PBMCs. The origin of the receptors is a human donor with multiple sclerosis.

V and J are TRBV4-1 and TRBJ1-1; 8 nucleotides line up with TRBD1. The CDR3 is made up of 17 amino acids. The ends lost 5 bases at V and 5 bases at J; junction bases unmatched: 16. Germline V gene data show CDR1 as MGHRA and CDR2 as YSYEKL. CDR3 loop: CASSIHGQGVRTTEAFF. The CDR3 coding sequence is TGCGCCAGCAGCATCCACGGACAGGGTGTGAGAACGACTGAAGCTTTCTTT.

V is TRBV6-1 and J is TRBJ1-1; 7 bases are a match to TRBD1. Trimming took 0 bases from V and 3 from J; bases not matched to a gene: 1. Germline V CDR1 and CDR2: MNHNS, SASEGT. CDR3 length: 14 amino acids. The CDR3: CASSEAGQYTEAFF. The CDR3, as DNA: TGTGCCAGCAGTGAAGCGGGACAGTACACTGAAGCTTTCTTT.

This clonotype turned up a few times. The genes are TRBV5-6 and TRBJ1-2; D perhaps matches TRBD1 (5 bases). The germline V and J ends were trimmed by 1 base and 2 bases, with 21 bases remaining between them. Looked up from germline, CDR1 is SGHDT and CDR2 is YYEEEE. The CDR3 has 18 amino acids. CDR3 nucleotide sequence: TGTGCCAGCAGCTTGTCGCTCTGGGGCGCGTTTTCCAACTATGGCTACACCTTC. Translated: CASSLSLWGAFSNYGYTF.

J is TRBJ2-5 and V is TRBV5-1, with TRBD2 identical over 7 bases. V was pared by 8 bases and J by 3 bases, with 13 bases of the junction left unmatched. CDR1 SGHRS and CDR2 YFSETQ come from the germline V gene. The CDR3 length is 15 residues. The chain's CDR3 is CARPSIVRGEETQYF. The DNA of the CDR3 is TGCGCCAGACCCTCGATCGTACGGGGGGAAGAGACCCAGTACTTC.

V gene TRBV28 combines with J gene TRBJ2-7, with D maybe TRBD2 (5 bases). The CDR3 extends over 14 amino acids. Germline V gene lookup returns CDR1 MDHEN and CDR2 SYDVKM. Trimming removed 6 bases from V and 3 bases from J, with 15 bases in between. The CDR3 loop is CASSPQRLFYEQYF. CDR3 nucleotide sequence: TGTGCCAGCAGCCCCCAACGACTATTCTACGAGCAGTACTTC.

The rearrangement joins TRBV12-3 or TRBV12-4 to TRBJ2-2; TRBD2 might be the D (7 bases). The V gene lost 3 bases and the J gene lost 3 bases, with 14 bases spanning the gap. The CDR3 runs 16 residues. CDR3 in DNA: TGTGCCAGCAGTTTGTTGGGGGGGCTTTACACCGGGGAGCTGTTTTTT. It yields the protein CASSLLGGLYTGELFF.

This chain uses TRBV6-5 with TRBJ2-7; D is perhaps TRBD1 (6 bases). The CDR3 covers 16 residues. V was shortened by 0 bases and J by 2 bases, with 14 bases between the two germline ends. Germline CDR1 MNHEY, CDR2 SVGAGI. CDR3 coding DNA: TGTGCCAGCAGTTACTCCCAGGGGATTAAGGCCTACGAGCAGTACTTC. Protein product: CASSYSQGIKAYEQYF.

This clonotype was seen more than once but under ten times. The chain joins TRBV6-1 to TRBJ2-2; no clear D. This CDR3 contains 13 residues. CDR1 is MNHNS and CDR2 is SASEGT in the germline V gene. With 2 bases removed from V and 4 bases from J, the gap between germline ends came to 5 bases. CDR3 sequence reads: CASSESFTGELFF. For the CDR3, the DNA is TGTGCCAGCAGTGAATCGTTCACCGGGGAGCTGTTTTTT.

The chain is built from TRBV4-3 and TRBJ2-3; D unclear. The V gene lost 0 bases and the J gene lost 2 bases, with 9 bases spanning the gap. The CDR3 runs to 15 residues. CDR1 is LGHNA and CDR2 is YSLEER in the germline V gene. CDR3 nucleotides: TGCGCCAGCAGCCAAGATAGAGAGACCACAGATACGCAGTATTTT. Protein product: CASSQDRETTDTQYF.

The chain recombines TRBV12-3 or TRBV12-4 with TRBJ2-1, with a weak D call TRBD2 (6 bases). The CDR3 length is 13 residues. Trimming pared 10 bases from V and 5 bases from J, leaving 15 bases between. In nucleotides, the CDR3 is TGTGCCATCCTGGGGGGTGGTAACAATGAGCAGTTCTTC. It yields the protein CAILGGGNNEQFF.

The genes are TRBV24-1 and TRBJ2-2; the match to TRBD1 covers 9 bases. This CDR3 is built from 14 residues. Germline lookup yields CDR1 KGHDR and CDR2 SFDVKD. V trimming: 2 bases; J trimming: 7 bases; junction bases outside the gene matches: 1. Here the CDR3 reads CATSDYRGLGELFF. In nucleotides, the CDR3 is TGTGCCACCAGTGATTACAGGGGGCTCGGGGAGCTGTTTTTT.

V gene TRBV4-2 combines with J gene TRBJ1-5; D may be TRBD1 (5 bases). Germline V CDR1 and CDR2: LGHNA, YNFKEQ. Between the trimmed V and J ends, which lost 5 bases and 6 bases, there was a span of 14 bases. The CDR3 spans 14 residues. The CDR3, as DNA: TGTGCCAGCAGCTCCGGCGGGGGGGGTCAGCCCCAGCATTTT. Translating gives CASSSGGGGQPQHF.

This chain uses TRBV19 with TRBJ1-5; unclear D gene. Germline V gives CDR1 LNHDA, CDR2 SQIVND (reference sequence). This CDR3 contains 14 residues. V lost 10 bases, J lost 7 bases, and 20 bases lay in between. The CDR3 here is CATRPPGIQQPQHF. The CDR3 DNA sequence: TGTGCCACTCGACCCCCTGGGATTCAACAGCCCCAGCATTTT. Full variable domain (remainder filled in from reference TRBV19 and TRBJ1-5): DGGITQSPKYLFRKEGQNVTLSCEQNLNHDAMYWYRQDPGQGLRLIYYSQIVNDFQKGDIAEGYSVSREKKESFPLTVTSAQKNPTAFYLCATRPPGIQQPQHFGDGTRLSIL.